These 31 T cell receptor beta chains share one sample of origin, sequenced in a study of T cell repertoires in cytomegalovirus infection (dated by TCRdb to the late 2010s). The sequencer was an Illumina HiSeq 1500. The public reads were quality trimmed at Q25 with fastp and then assembled into clones with MiXCR by TCRdb, keeping productive beta chains. Rows matching on CDR3 protein sequence are summarized as one entry with the most common DNA and genes. Present in this sample are some 440,000 distinct CDR3 sequences, about 33% of which were seen just once. Of the sample, approximately 15% is held by the ten largest clones. Sequenced: PBMCs. The receptors here all came from a human donor in good health (CMV status not recorded). Some clones in this sample may be carry-over from other donors' samples.

This clonotype was found a few times. The genes are TRBV28 and TRBJ1-1; D is unresolved. The ends were cut back, 4 bases at V and 0 bases at J, with 9 bases in the middle. Germline CDR1 MDHEN, CDR2 SYDVKM. This CDR3 region has 14 residues. This CDR3 reads CASSSQYMNTEAFF. The CDR3 DNA reads TGTGCCAGCAGTTCGCAGTACATGAACACTGAAGCTTTCTTT.

This clonotype was picked up a small number of times. The CDR3 DNA reads TGTGCCAGCAGCCAGACCGTGGGGGCCGTGGGGGTCTATGGCTACACCTTC. As protein: CASSQTVGAVGVYGYTF. The genes are TRBV11-2 and TRBJ1-2; perhaps TRBD1 as D (6 bases). Germline loops: CDR1 SGHAT, CDR2 FQNNGV. CDR3 length: 17 residues. V was pared by 5 bases and J by 4 bases, with 23 bases between. Variable domain in full (rest from reference TRBV11-2 and TRBJ1-2): EAGVAQSPRYKIIEKRQSVAFWCNPISGHATLYWYQQILGQGPKLLIQFQNNGVVDDSQLPKDRFSAERLKGVDSTLKIQPAKLEDSAVYLCASSQTVGAVGVYGYTFGSGTRLTVV.

This clonotype appeared a few times. The chain has TRBV7-9 and TRBJ1-2, with a possible D match to TRBD1 (6 bases). Trimming cost V 1 base and J 0 bases, with 9 bases left between them. Germline CDR1 and CDR2: SEHNR and FQNEAQ (reference sequence). The CDR3 contains 15 residues. The CDR3, as DNA: TGTGCCAGCAGCTTAGACGGGGGCTCTAACTATGGCTACACCTTC. This codes for CASSLDGGSNYGYTF.

This clonotype was counted many times. The rearrangement joins TRBV7-2 to TRBJ1-2; perhaps TRBD1 as D (6 bases). CDR3 length equals 19 residues. Germline values: CDR1 SGHTA, CDR2 FQGNSA. V lost 5 bases, J lost 8 bases, and 33 bases lay in between. The CDR3 here is CASSHHAGWGGGIYGGYTF. Written as DNA, the CDR3 is TGTGCCAGCAGCCACCACGCTGGTTGGGGGGGCGGAATATATGGCGGCTACACCTTC.

This chain uses TRBV25-1 with TRBJ1-1; tentative D call: TRBD1 (6 bases). Trimming took off 6 bases at V and 8 bases at J, with 25 bases between the two ends. The CDR3 is 16 amino acids. Germline assignment: CDR1 MGHDK and CDR2 SYGVNS. CDR3 sequence reads: CASSGPSQTGQSEAFF. The CDR3 DNA follows: TGTGCCAGCAGCGGCCCCTCTCAGACCGGACAGTCCGAAGCTTTCTTT.

This clonotype was counted only a few times. This chain links TRBV4-2 with TRBJ1-5, with D possibly TRBD1 on 5 matching bases. Trimming removed 5 bases at V and 4 bases at J, with 9 bases between. The CDR3 has 13 amino acids. Looked up from germline, CDR1 is LGHNA and CDR2 is YNFKEQ. The CDR3 DNA reads TGTGCCAGCAGCTCCCGACAGAATCAGCCCCAGCATTTT. Amino acids: CASSSRQNQPQHF.

This chain joins TRBV28 and TRBJ1-3, with a weak D call TRBD1 (6 bases). V was trimmed by 3 bases and J by 2 bases, leaving 17 bases between them. The CDR3 has 17 amino acids. CDR1 is MDHEN, CDR2 SYDVKM, per germline. The CDR3 bases are TGTGCCAGCAGTTTCGGACGATGGGGGCGCGCTGGAAACACCATATATTTT. This translates into CASSFGRWGRAGNTIYF.

This clonotype was seen at least ten times. The chain combines TRBV6-1 with TRBJ2-7; 8 nucleotides align to TRBD1. Germline CDR1 MNHNS, CDR2 SASEGT. The CDR3 is 14 amino acids. Trimming cost V 2 bases and J 6 bases; bases outside gene matches: 6. The CDR3: CASSEFQGASEQYF. CDR3 in DNA: TGTGCCAGCAGTGAATTTCAGGGGGCGAGCGAGCAGTACTTC.

This clonotype was observed at least ten times. The J gene is TRBJ2-3, the V gene TRBV7-2; no clear D. The CDR3 sequence is 15 residues long. Germline V gene lookup returns CDR1 SGHTA and CDR2 FQGNSA. V gave up 4 bases and J gave up 3 bases, with 14 bases separating them. CDR3 amino acids: CASSSSVLGTDTQYF. The CDR3 DNA reads TGTGCCAGCAGCTCCAGCGTTCTGGGGACAGATACGCAGTATTTT.

V is TRBV23-1 and J is TRBJ2-7; D remains unclear. TRBV23-1 is an ORF, with its function uncertain. CDR3 length: 15 amino acids. Trimming stripped 10 bases from V and 0 bases from J, with 19 bases between. The CDR3 region has the DNA TGCGCCAACTCAGTCACAGCTCCAGGCTCCTACGAGCAGTACTTC. Translating it yields CANSVTAPGSYEQYF.

The chain links TRBV7-2 to TRBJ2-2; 16 bases agree with TRBD2. Germline lookup yields CDR1 SGHTA and CDR2 FQGNSA. The CDR3 covers 18 residues. J lost 6 bases, V lost 5 bases, and 9 bases had no gene match. The CDR3 nucleotides read TGTGCCAGCAGCCGTCAGGGACTAGCGGGGGGGTTCGCCGGGGAGCTGTTTTTT. This translates into CASSRQGLAGGFAGELFF.

V is TRBV7-2 and J is TRBJ1-1, with TRBD1 identical over 9 bases. The CDR3 extends over 15 amino acids. In germline, CDR1 is SGHTA, CDR2 FQGNSA. CDR3 protein: CFSSLVDRGNTEAFF. The CDR3 DNA is TGTTTCAGCAGCTTAGTGGACAGGGGGAACACTGAAGCTTTCTTT. Full variable domain (rest looked up from reference TRBV7-2 and TRBJ1-1): GAGVSQSPSNKVTEKGKDVELRCDPISGHTALYWYRQSLGQGLEFLIYFQGNSAPDKSGLPSDRFSAERTGGSVSTLTIQRTQQEDSAVYLCFSSLVDRGNTEAFFGQGTRLTVV.

The chain uses TRBV11-2 and TRBJ2-7; possibly TRBD2 for D (5 bases). The CDR3 is 13 amino acids. Looked up from germline, CDR1 is SGHAT and CDR2 is FQNNGV. V was trimmed by 5 bases and J by 5 bases, leaving 13 bases between them. CDR3 bases: TGTGCCAGCAGCCCCTCCGGGATCCACGAGCAGTACTTC. It specifies CASSPSGIHEQYF. Full variable domain (missing parts from reference TRBV11-2 and TRBJ2-7): EAGVAQSPRYKIIEKRQSVAFWCNPISGHATLYWYQQILGQGPKLLIQFQNNGVVDDSQLPKDRFSAERLKGVDSTLKIQPAKLEDSAVYLCASSPSGIHEQYFGPGTRLTVT.

This clonotype was observed a few times. The chain recombines TRBV5-5 with TRBJ1-1, with TRBD1 identical over 7 bases. This CDR3 has 15 residues. Germline values: CDR1 SGHKS, CDR2 YYEKEE (reference sequence). The J segment lost 0 bases and the V segment lost 2 bases, leaving 4 bases of the junction unmatched. This CDR3 reads CASSFSRGLNTEAFF. The DNA for the CDR3 is TGTGCCAGCAGCTTCTCCAGGGGGTTGAACACTGAAGCTTTCTTT.

The chain recombines TRBV19 with TRBJ1-5; D gene uncertain. The V end lost 3 bases, the J end lost 5 bases, and 8 bases lay between the germline ends. CDR1 and CDR2 from the germline V gene are LNHDA and SQIVND (reference sequence). This CDR3 comprises 13 residues. The CDR3 DNA reads as TGTGCCAGTAGTATTCAGTTTTATCAGCCCCAGCATTTT. This translates into CASSIQFYQPQHF.

This sequence joins TRBV7-9 and TRBJ2-4; D might be TRBD1 (6 bases). CDR3 size: 15 residues. V was cut by 5 bases and J by 5 bases, with 16 bases left in between. Germline V lookup: CDR1 SEHNR, CDR2 FQNEAQ (reference sequence). The CDR3 nucleotides read TGTGCCAGCAGCGCTGGGTCCAGGGGAGAAAACATTCAGTACTTC. It encodes CASSAGSRGENIQYF.

This clonotype was seen more than once but under ten times. This chain joins TRBV19 and TRBJ1-5; 9 bases line up with TRBD1. The germline CDR1 and CDR2 sequences are LNHDA and SQIVND (reference sequence). Germline trimming cut 5 bases from V and 7 bases from J; bases unmatched to any gene: 12. This CDR3 region has 16 residues. The CDR3, as DNA: TGTGCCAGTAGTGTTCTCCAGGGACAGGGAGGACAGCCCCAGCATTTT. Protein: CASSVLQGQGGQPQHF.

The CDR3 region has the DNA TGTGCCAGCATAGGCGGGGGAATGGGGAATGAGCAGTTCTTC. It codes for CASIGGGMGNEQFF. The chain has TRBV7-3 and TRBJ2-1; 7 positions agree with TRBD2. CDR1 and CDR2 from the germline V gene are SGHTA and FQGTGA. V shed 7 bases, J shed 7 bases, and the junction held 10 bases outside the gene matches. CDR3 length: 14 residues.

A few counts support this clonotype. The chain employs TRBV27 and TRBJ2-2; 9 bases align to TRBD1. Losses at the gene ends were 7 bases for V and 1 base for J; bases not matched to a gene: 13. The germline CDR1 and CDR2 sequences are MNHEY and SMNVEV (reference sequence). This CDR3 is 18 amino acids long. CDR3 bases: TGTGCCAGCAAAAGAAGGGACAGGGCCCGATTGAACACCGGGGAGCTGTTTTTT. Its translation is CASKRRDRARLNTGELFF.

This sequence joins TRBV11-2 and TRBJ2-1; the match to TRBD2 covers 13 bases. The CDR3 totals 17 residues. Germline CDR1 reads SGHAT; CDR2 reads FQNNGV. V trimming: 5 bases; J trimming: 4 bases; junction bases outside the gene matches: 8. The CDR3 DNA reads TGTGCCAGCAGCGCCCGACTAGCGGGGGGCCCTTACAATGAGCAGTTCTTC. It encodes CASSARLAGGPYNEQFF.

CDR3 sequence (DNA): TGTGCCATCAGTGAGTCCTTTGACAGATACTATGGCTACACCTTC. This translates into CAISESFDRYYGYTF. The rearrangement joins TRBV10-3 to TRBJ1-2, with TRBD1 as a possible D gene (5 bases). The germline V and J ends were trimmed by 0 bases and 3 bases, with 11 bases remaining between them. This CDR3 has 15 amino acids. Germline CDR1 is ENHRY and CDR2 is SYGVKD.

This clonotype came up a few times. The chain recombines TRBV12-3 or TRBV12-4 with TRBJ1-5, with 8 bases lining up with TRBD1. The CDR3 consists of 15 residues. Trimming took 5 bases from V and 3 from J; bases not matched to a gene: 6. CDR3 sequence: CASSPVGQDNQPQHF. CDR3 nucleotides: TGTGCCAGCAGTCCCGTGGGACAGGACAATCAGCCCCAGCATTTT.

V usage is TRBV20-1 and J usage is TRBJ2-5; tentative D call: TRBD2 (6 bases). Trimming removed 1 base at V and 7 bases at J, with 10 bases between. Germline CDR1 reads DFQATT; CDR2 reads SNEGSKA (reference sequence). This CDR3 contains 12 residues. The CDR3 protein is CSARVPGGTQYF. CDR3 sequence (DNA): TGCAGTGCTAGAGTCCCCGGGGGGACCCAGTACTTC.

This clonotype was seen ten or more times. The CDR3 nucleotides are TGTGCCAGCAGCTTAGCCTCCCAGCTAAGGGGACTCGAGCAGTACTTC. Amino acids: CASSLASQLRGLEQYF. The chain is built from TRBV7-9 and TRBJ2-7, with TRBD2 as a possible D gene (6 bases). The CDR3 totals 16 residues. Between the trimmed V and J ends, which lost 0 bases and 6 bases, there was a span of 18 bases. Per the germline V gene, CDR1 is SEHNR and CDR2 is FQNEAQ (reference sequence). Full variable domain (missing parts from reference TRBV7-9 and TRBJ2-7): DTGVSQNPRHKITKRGQNVTFRCDPISEHNRLYWYRQTLGQGPEFLTYFQNEAQLEKSRLLSDRFSAERPKGSFSTLEIQRTEQGDSAMYLCASSLASQLRGLEQYFGPGTRLTVT.

This clonotype occurred a few times. J is TRBJ2-3 and V is TRBV7-9; 12 bases agree with TRBD2. The V and J ends lost 5 bases and 6 bases, in that order; junction bases with no gene match: 12. Per germline, CDR1 SEHNR and CDR2 FQNEAQ (reference sequence). The CDR3 covers 17 residues. This CDR3 reads CASSGMTSGGPLDTQYF. DNA of the CDR3: TGTGCCAGCAGCGGCATGACTAGCGGGGGCCCGTTGGATACGCAGTATTTT.

This clonotype was observed a few times. The chain has TRBV6-2 or TRBV6-3 and TRBJ1-1; perhaps TRBD1 as D (5 bases). Trimming stripped 10 bases from V and 0 bases from J, with 12 bases between. The CDR3 contains 13 residues. Germline CDR1 MNHEY, CDR2 SVGEGT. CDR3 nucleotide sequence: TGTGCCACATGGGGGACCATGAACACTGAAGCTTTCTTT. This codes for CATWGTMNTEAFF.

This clonotype was found many times. The chain employs TRBV7-2 and TRBJ2-3, with 11 bases identical to TRBD2. The V segment lost 5 bases and the J segment 3 bases; nucleotides outside the gene matches: 7. This CDR3 contains 16 residues. Germline V lookup: CDR1 SGHTA, CDR2 FQGNSA. The CDR3 protein is CASSPLAGGPTDTQYF. The CDR3 nucleotides read TGTGCCAGCAGCCCATTAGCGGGGGGGCCAACAGATACGCAGTATTTT.

As for this clonotype: A much bigger clone sits one base away, suggesting this may be a read error. The chain joins TRBV6-2 or TRBV6-3 to TRBJ2-1; the D gene is possibly TRBD2 (6 bases). CDR3 length: 14 amino acids. The germline V and J ends were trimmed by 0 bases and 10 bases, with 13 bases remaining between them. Germline CDR1 is MNHEY and CDR2 is SVGEGT. The CDR3 is CASSYSEGPKEQFF. CDR3 DNA: TGTGCCAGCAGTTACTCGGAGGGACCGAAGGAGCAGTTCTTC.

Ten or more counts support this clonotype. V is TRBV7-8 and J is TRBJ2-5; TRBD1 agrees at 9 bases. Germline values: CDR1 SGHVS, CDR2 FQNEAQ. The CDR3 length is 16 residues. Trimming took 0 bases from V and 5 from J; bases not matched to a gene: 7. CDR3 sequence reads: CASSLAVGQGTETQYF. The CDR3 DNA sequence: TGTGCCAGCAGCTTAGCGGTGGGACAGGGAACGGAGACCCAGTACTTC.

This clonotype appeared once. The gene calls are TRBV10-3 and TRBJ1-1; D remains unclear. Germline loops: CDR1 ENHRY, CDR2 SYGVKD. The CDR3 covers 16 residues. Trimming took off 2 bases at V and 1 base at J, with 14 bases between the two ends. CDR3 sequence (DNA): TGTGCCATCAGTGAGCCGCCTTTGATGGGGAACACTGAAGCTTTCTTT. Residues: CAISEPPLMGNTEAFF.

The chain couples TRBV5-4 to TRBJ1-1; a weak D match, TRBD1 (6 bases). From germline, CDR1 is SGHNT and CDR2 YYREEE (reference sequence). The V and J ends lost 1 base and 3 bases respectively, with 13 bases between them. CDR3 length: 15 residues. The CDR3 region is CASSLTGGADTEAFF. The CDR3 nucleotides are TGTGCCAGCAGCTTGACGGGGGGGGCTGACACTGAAGCTTTCTTT.